This TCR beta chain was recorded in a study of tumor-infiltrating lymphocytes in oesophageal squamous cell carcinoma. A single record per CDR3 protein comes from TCRdb applying MiXCR to the PCR reads. The sample includes approximately 12,000 distinct CDR3 sequences, around 50% of them seen just once. The CDR3 extends over 16 amino acids. The V end lost 0 bases, the J end lost 5 bases, and 16 bases lay between the germline ends. The V gene's germline CDR1 is SGHVS and CDR2 FNYEAQ. Material: esophageal tumor tissue. This TCR came from a male donor with esophageal squamous cell carcinoma. The V call is TRBV7-6, the J call TRBJ2-5; TRBD2 is a possible D gene (6 bases). In nucleotides, the CDR3 is TGTGCCAGCAGCTTAGCCGGTGGAGGAGGGAGGGAGACCCAGTACTTC. Amino acids: CASSLAGGGGRETQYF.